This is a list of T cell receptor beta chains from one sample in a study of cytomegalovirus exposure and HLA in healthy donors. TCRdb's table, derived via immunoSEQ multiplex PCR, lists solely in-frame clones and lacks some. The data hold 120,000 or so clones, with approximately 80% observed a single time. The sample comprised PBMCs. Receptors originate from a man younger than 30 in good health and CMV-seronegative. The conserved cysteine and the conserved F or W are not part of the CDR3 here.

v_call	j_call	cdr3_aa
TRBV5-4	TRBJ1-1	ASRTISGEAF
TRBV29-1	TRBJ2-3	SVVAGGISDTQY
TRBV2	TRBJ1-2	ASDQRGGSNYGYT
TRBV7-7	TRBJ2-5	ASSRLTRTEQETQY
TRBV14	TRBJ2-5	ASSQDMAGGLQETQY
TRBV5-5	TRBJ2-3	ASSLREFMDTQY
TRBV5-6	TRBJ2-2	ASSKGTEGFGELF
TRBV7-3	TRBJ1-2	ASSPRSQGSYT
TRBV6-5	TRBJ1-4	ASNLVLQTNEKLF
TRBV12-5	TRBJ2-5	ASGSKGWVRAETQY
TRBV6-5	TRBJ1-1	ASSSGNTEAF
TRBV10-3	TRBJ1-2	AISALGGQGGGYT
TRBV7-6	TRBJ2-2	ASSWTTTGELF
TRBV30	TRBJ2-7	AWSVQGVRSYEQY
TRBV30	TRBJ1-6	AGSGTGGSPLH
TRBV7-9	TRBJ1-1	ASSAIGATEAF
TRBV27	TRBJ2-7	ASGGEAGVFYEQY
TRBV11-3	TRBJ2-3	ASSLGAGEGDTQY
TRBV18	TRBJ2-1	ASSPETRGGNEQF
TRBV5-1	TRBJ1-6	ASSIGQGFNSPLH
TRBV2	TRBJ2-3	ASSGQGIDTQY
TRBV5-4	TRBJ1-4	ASSPDRESEKLF
TRBV7-6	TRBJ1-4	ASSGRDRGEKLF
TRBV5-4	TRBJ2-3	ASSPRAGPDTQY
TRBV6-6	-	ASRYRLADDYEQY
TRBV5-1	TRBJ2-1	ASSSPPGLAGVGTNEQF
TRBV11-2	TRBJ2-1	ASSPIGLGSYNEQF
TRBV18	TRBJ2-3	ASSPNRGRPDTQY
TRBV6-6	TRBJ2-3	ASSLSGGTDTQY
TRBV23-1	TRBJ2-7	ASSQSRGYEQY
TRBV6-5	TRBJ2-2	ASKSQGLDTGELF
TRBV7-6	TRBJ2-1	ASSPSSWTGLI
TRBV7-2	TRBJ2-7	ASSLVWGDHEQY
TRBV5-1	TRBJ1-4	ASSLGHINEKLF
TRBV5-1	TRBJ2-5	ASSGRGTQY
TRBV5-4	TRBJ2-1	ASSLWRDSYNEQF
TRBV2	TRBJ2-7	ASMKQGAVIYEQY
TRBV27	TRBJ2-7	ASSLLAGRYEQY
TRBV7-3	TRBJ2-2	ASSPSGQGANTGELF
TRBV30	TRBJ1-1	AWSGGQPEAF